This TCR beta chain derives from a study of T-cell reconstitution after alpha-beta-depleted transplantation in children. Unique molecular identifiers featured in how the TCRbeta library was prepared. One entry per CDR3 protein, called by TCRdb with MiXCR from the PCR reads. Of about 640,000 distinct CDR3 sequences listed, roughly 17% were seen once; the top ten hold approximately 1%. The CDR3 extends over 11 amino acids. The V gene lost 4 bases and the J gene lost 3 bases, with 3 bases spanning the gap. Germline-derived CDR1 and CDR2 are MGHDK and SYGVNS. The source is a human donor who donated a stem cell graft to a child with acute myeloid leukemia. V gene TRBV25-1 combines with J gene TRBJ1-1; no reliable D call. This specimen was PBMCs from the stem cell graft donor, taken from the stem cell graft. As DNA, the CDR3 is TGTGCCAGCAGTGCCTACACTGAAGCTTTCTTT. It specifies CASSAYTEAFF. Variable domain in full (rest from reference TRBV25-1 and TRBJ1-1): EADIYQTPRYLVIGTGKKITLECSQTMGHDKMYWYQQDPGMELHLIHYSYGVNSTEKGDLSSESTVSRIRTEHFPLTLESARPSHTSQYLCASSAYTEAFFGQGTRLTVV.